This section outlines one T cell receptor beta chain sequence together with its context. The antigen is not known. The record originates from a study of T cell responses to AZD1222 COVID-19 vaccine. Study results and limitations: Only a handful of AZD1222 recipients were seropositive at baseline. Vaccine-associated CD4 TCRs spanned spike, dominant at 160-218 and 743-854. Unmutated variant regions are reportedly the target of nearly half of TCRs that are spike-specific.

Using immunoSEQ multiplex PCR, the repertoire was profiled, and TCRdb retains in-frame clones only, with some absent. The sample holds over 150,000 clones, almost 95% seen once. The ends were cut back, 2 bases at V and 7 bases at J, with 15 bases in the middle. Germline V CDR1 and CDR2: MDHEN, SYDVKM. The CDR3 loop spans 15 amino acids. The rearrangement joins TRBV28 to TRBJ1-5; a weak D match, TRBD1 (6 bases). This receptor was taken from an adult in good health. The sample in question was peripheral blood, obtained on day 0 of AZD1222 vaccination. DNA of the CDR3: TGTGCCAGCAGTTTAGCTCAAGGGGGGATGCAGCCCCAGCATTTT. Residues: CASSLAQGGMQPQHF.